These T cell receptor beta chains were read from a single sample in a study of cytomegalovirus exposure and HLA in healthy donors. Assay: immunoSEQ multiplex PCR; the TCRdb copy retains only in-frame clones and omits some. The table records 110,000 to 150,000 clones, 84% of them present only once. Sequencing was performed on PBMCs. These receptors originate from a woman in her 30s in good health and CMV-seronegative. CDR3s include the opening cysteine and the closing phenylalanine or tryptophan. D genes are given only for firm matches. Size is stated for part of the rows, as once, few or many counts, or as a class when the clone is expanded.

-	TRBJ1-1	TRBV5-6	TRBD1	TGTGCCAGCAGCTTGGGGGACAGGCCCACTGAAGCTTTCTTT	CASSLGDRPTEAFF
few	TRBJ2-7	TRBV27	-	TGTGCCAGCAGTTTCTCGGCGGGGGCGAGCGAGCAGTACTTC	CASSFSAGASEQYF
-	TRBJ1-1	TRBV7-8	-	TGTGCCAGCAGCTTAGGAGGGGGTGAAGCTTTCTTT	CASSLGGGEAFF
-	TRBJ1-6	TRBV5-4	-	TGTGCCAGCAGCTTGGCCCGAGCAGGGCGTGAACCCCTCCACTTT	CASSLARAGREPLHF
-	TRBJ1-1	TRBV2	-	TGTGCCAGCAGTGAGAGAGGTATGAACACTGAAGCTTTCTTT	CASSERGMNTEAFF
many	TRBJ2-7	TRBV5-1	TRBD2	TGCGCCAGCAGCTCCAATGCTTTTAGCGGGGGACCCTACGAGCAGTACTTC	CASSSNAFSGGPYEQYF
-	TRBJ2-1	TRBV5-1	-	TGCGCCAGCAGCCCTGGACAGCTGTACAATGAGCAGTTCTTC	CASSPGQLYNEQFF
once	TRBJ1-1	TRBV6-6	-	TGTGCCAGCAGTTACTCGCGGCAGTATATGAACACTGAAGCTTTCTTT	CASSYSRQYMNTEAFF
-	TRBJ1-2	TRBV5-6	TRBD1	TGTGCCAGCAGCTTGTGGACAGGGTGGGATGGCTACACCTTC	CASSLWTGWDGYTF
-	TRBJ1-2	TRBV2	TRBD1	TGTGCCAGCATGAGACAGGGGGCGACAGGCTACACCTTC	CASMRQGATGYTF
-	TRBJ1-2	TRBV5-1	-	TGCGCCAGCAGCCCGGGACAAGTCTATGGCTACACCTTC	CASSPGQVYGYTF
-	TRBJ2-7	TRBV4-1	TRBD1	TGCGCCAGCCGCCCCCTTGGACAGGGGGCCTACGAGCAGTACTTC	CASRPLGQGAYEQYF
-	TRBJ2-5	TRBV9	TRBD1	TGTGCCAGCAGCGTTGGACAGGGTTTAGCAGAGACCCAGTACTTC	CASSVGQGLAETQYF
-	TRBJ2-7	TRBV28	-	TGTGCCAGCAGGAATTTGGGGGGTTCCCGGGGCGAGCAGTACTTC	CASRNLGGSRGEQYF
-	TRBJ1-4	TRBV28	-	TGTGCCAGCAGTTCCGGACAGACCCGTAATGAAAAACTGTTTTTT	CASSSGQTRNEKLFF
-	TRBJ1-3	TRBV10-3	-	TGTGCCACCACGTTTGGGGGGAATGGAAACACCATATATTTT	CATTFGGNGNTIYF
-	TRBJ1-5	TRBV28	-	TGTGCCAGCAGTTTACGCGAACTCCGGACAGCGTCAAATCAGCCCCAGCATTTT	CASSLRELRTASNQPQHF
-	TRBJ2-7	TRBV6-1	TRBD2	TGTGCCAGCAGTCGGGAGGTCAGGGCCTACGAGCAGTACTTC	CASSREVRAYEQYF
-	TRBJ2-7	TRBV6-6	-	TGTGCCAGTAGTAGAGCGGACAGAGACGAGCAGTACTTC	CASSRADRDEQYF